This is a list of T cell receptor beta chains from one sample in a study of vaccination and CD4 T cells after COVID-19. Their specific antigens are unknown. MiXCR, run by TCRdb on the PCR reads, gives a single entry per CDR3 protein. There are 3,000 to 3,500 distinct CDR3 sequences in the sample; 70% to 80% occur only once, and around 28% lies in the top ten. The sample comprised CD4+ T cells from blood, cultured in vitro. The receptors stem from a human donor who had recovered from COVID-19. Both conserved end residues are trimmed from each CDR3.

v_gene | CDR3aa
TRBV19 | ASSIDVGGMAPLH
TRBV7-2 | ASSLVGELF
TRBV12-3/TRBV12-4 | ASSLGQGAFGEQY
TRBV6-4 | ASSRLGEFNYGYT
TRBV7-8 | ASSLDLGTGELF
TRBV6-1 | ASNTGDGFIYGYT
TRBV24-1 | ATSDPRPQGETQY
TRBV6-1 | ACGQGTYYGYT
TRBV6-1 | AGRDSRGSPLH
TRBV7-3 | ASSLTRTGRADTQY
TRBV15 | ATSTIRGTGGNEKLF
TRBV4-1 | ASSPAGGSTDTQY
TRBV27 | ASSLGVNYGYT
TRBV27 | ASRSTSGGAFSEQF
TRBV6-1 | ASSNGNNQPQH
TRBV20-1 | SASPTRAGYT
TRBV12-3/TRBV12-4 | ASSWSSNQPQH
TRBV29-1 | SVEGTNYGYT
TRBV12-3/TRBV12-4 | ASEGSYGYT
TRBV4-1 | ASSQVGAPYYEQY
TRBV6-2/TRBV6-3 | ASRTGGYEQY
TRBV6-1 | ASSQHVKEPQH
TRBV6-2/TRBV6-3 | ASSLSFFGPTKQPQH
TRBV21-1 | ASSRGRWGHEQY
TRBV7-9 | ASINSGDYGYT
TRBV28 | ASRPSGQGSGYT
TRBV18 | ASSPMNTGELF
TRBV20-1 | SAPPGLAGGRTKNIQY
TRBV6-2/TRBV6-3 | ASSQQVFDGYT
TRBV2 | ASAGTGGTGNQPQH
TRBV5-8 | ASNRVPGETQY
TRBV7-9 | ASSAPGQEVADTQY
TRBV6-1 | ASLPGGGNYGYT
TRBV18 | ASSPGKTSNTQY
TRBV20-1 | SAYRGASNQPQH
TRBV2 | ASRRGNSLGQPQH
TRBV7-9 | ASSFTLGAGNTIY
TRBV12-5 | ASGQREGSLMVRGTEAF
TRBV12-3/TRBV12-4 | ASSPQTTGELF
TRBV6-1 | ASSDDRYQFPLQH
TRBV7-3 | ASSSSPGGNSPLH
TRBV27 | ASRSGARRSGELF
TRBV6-2/TRBV6-3 | ASTIETGVWYTGELF
TRBV5-3 | ARSLDTGFGPHQPQH
TRBV7-3 | ASSEGRNTEAF